Shown below are 24 T cell receptor beta chains from a single sample sequenced in a study of vaccination effects on CD4 cells after COVID-19. Sequencing was performed with immunoSEQ multiplex PCR; in TCRdb, only in-frame clones are kept and a portion is missing. The table lists roughly 27,000 clones, about 67% of them singletons. CD4+ T cells specific for antigen were expanded with viral peptide pools by the ViraFEST assay before sequencing. The culture ran for around nine days before CD4+ T cells were isolated. Of the BNT162b2 and mRNA-1273 vaccines, participants received two doses of one or the other. These receptors lack a known antigen. The sequenced sample was CD4+ T cells from PBMCs cultured with HCoV-NL63 spike peptides, obtained after COVID-19 vaccination. The source of these receptors is a human donor who received a COVID-19 vaccine.

The chain joins TRBV10-3 to TRBJ1-5; 10 positions agree with TRBD1. CDR1 ENHRY and CDR2 SYGVKD come from the germline V gene. The CDR3 is 14 amino acids. The junction had 3 bases not matched to a gene; V was cut back by 4 bases and J by 6 bases. CDR3 nucleotides: TGTGCCATCAGTGGGGACAGGGGCGGTCAGCCCCAGCATTTT. Protein product: CAISGDRGGQPQHF.

V and J are TRBV3-1 (or the pseudogene TRBV3-2) and TRBJ2-1; 7 bases are a match to TRBD2. Germline CDR1 is LGHDT and CDR2 is YNNKEL (reference sequence). The CDR3 length is 14 residues. The V gene end was trimmed by 1 base and the J gene end by 5 bases; junction bases not matched to a gene: 2. The CDR3 nucleotides read TGTGCCAGCAGCCAAGCACTAGCGAACAATGAGCAGTTCTTC. This translates into CASSQALANNEQFF.

The V gene is TRBV19, the J gene TRBJ1-5, with D possibly being TRBD1 (5 bases). V shed 3 bases and J shed 1 base, with 16 bases lying between them. Per the germline V gene, CDR1 is LNHDA and CDR2 is SQIVND (reference sequence). CDR3 length equals 17 residues. CDR3 loop: CASSIYPPDRSNQPQHF. The CDR3 coding sequence is TGTGCCAGTAGTATTTACCCGCCCGACAGAAGCAATCAGCCCCAGCATTTT.

The rearrangement joins TRBV11-2 to TRBJ2-1, with 8 bases aligning to TRBD2. CDR1 and CDR2 from the germline V gene are SGHAT and FQNNGV. This CDR3 is 18 amino acids long. With V trimmed by 2 bases and J by 1 base, 10 bases remained unmatched. The CDR3 loop is CASSLIGGGRRSYNEQFF. The CDR3 DNA reads as TGTGCCAGCAGCTTAATCGGGGGGGGCCGGCGGTCCTACAATGAGCAGTTCTTC.

This chain uses TRBV6-5 with TRBJ1-5, with D possibly being TRBD1 (5 bases). Trimming removed 6 bases at V and 6 bases at J, with 18 bases between. The CDR3 extends over 15 amino acids. Germline loops: CDR1 MNHEY, CDR2 SVGAGI. CDR3 in DNA: TGTGCCAGCAGCTCCGGGACCGCACTCGTTCAGCCCCAGCATTTT. Protein sequence: CASSSGTALVQPQHF.

The chain has TRBV7-2 and TRBJ1-3; TRBD1 agrees at 8 bases. Germline assignment: CDR1 SGHTA and CDR2 FQGNSA. The ends lost 0 bases at V and 3 bases at J; junction bases unmatched: 7. The length of the CDR3 is 17 residues. CDR3 amino acids: CASSLATGGGVGNTIYF. For the CDR3, the DNA is TGTGCCAGCAGCTTAGCAACAGGGGGGGGTGTTGGAAACACCATATATTTT.

The chain employs TRBV5-1 and TRBJ1-6; D not certain. The V gene's germline CDR1 is SGHRS and CDR2 YFSETQ. The CDR3 is 15 amino acids. With 4 bases removed from V and 3 bases from J, the gap between germline ends came to 11 bases. The CDR3 here is CASSLDTNYNSPLHF. The CDR3 coding sequence is TGCGCCAGCAGCCTCGACACCAACTATAATTCACCCCTCCACTTT. Based on the CDR3 plus reference TRBV5-1 and TRBJ1-6, the full variable domain is KAGVTQTPRYLIKTRGQQVTLSCSPISGHRSVSWYQQTPGQGLQFLFEYFSETQRNKGNFPGRFSGRQFSNSRSEMNVSTLELGDSALYLCASSLDTNYNSPLHFGNGTRLTVT.

The CDR3 spells CASSLDESGALGTDTQYF. The CDR3 nucleotides read TGTGCCAGCAGCTTAGACGAGTCGGGAGCCCTTGGCACAGATACGCAGTATTTT. The gene calls are TRBV11-2 and TRBJ2-3; possible D gene TRBD2, 6 bases. The germline gives CDR1 SGHAT, CDR2 FQNNGV. V shed 0 bases and J shed 1 base, with 17 bases lying between them. CDR3 length: 18 residues.

The CDR3 protein is CASSIGSGIAQPQHF. The CDR3 nucleotides are TGTGCCAGTAGTATAGGATCGGGAATCGCTCAGCCCCAGCATTTT. J is TRBJ1-5 and V is TRBV19; D call uncertain. The CDR3 spans 15 residues. Trimming shortened V by 1 base and J by 6 bases, and 13 bases separated the two germline ends. Germline lookup yields CDR1 LNHDA and CDR2 SQIVND (reference sequence).

This chain links TRBV2 with TRBJ2-2; D might be TRBD1 (5 bases). CDR3 length: 14 residues. V was trimmed by 3 bases and J by 3 bases, leaving 8 bases between them. CDR1 and CDR2 from the germline V gene are SNHLY and FYNNEI. The CDR3 region is CASSDQGYTGELFF. CDR3 nucleotide sequence: TGTGCCAGCAGTGACCAGGGATACACCGGGGAGCTGTTTTTT. The complete variable domain, with remaining parts taken from reference TRBV2 and TRBJ2-2, reads EPEVTQTPSHQVTQMGQEVILRCVPISNHLYFYWYRQILGQKVEFLVSFYNNEISEKSEIFDDQFSVERPDGSNFTLKIRSTKLEDSAMYFCASSDQGYTGELFFGEGSRLTVL.

This clone has more than one count but fewer than ten. The chain has TRBV7-9 and TRBJ1-6; the D gene is possibly TRBD1 (5 bases). The V gene's germline CDR1 is SEHNR and CDR2 FQNEAQ (reference sequence). Trimming removed 1 base at V and 6 bases at J, with 16 bases between. This CDR3 region has 17 residues. Written as DNA, the CDR3 is TGTGCCAGCAGCTTAGATCAGGGTTTTATTCCTAATTCACCCCTCCACTTT. Translating gives CASSLDQGFIPNSPLHF.

V gene TRBV7-2 combines with J gene TRBJ2-1; 8 bases align to TRBD2. Germline-derived CDR1 and CDR2 are SGHTA and FQGNSA. The length of the CDR3 is 17 residues. The trim removed 0 bases at V and 7 bases at J, leaving 11 bases unmatched. CDR3 loop: CASSLARAGGGPNEQFF. The CDR3 DNA follows: TGTGCCAGCAGCTTAGCTCGGGCGGGAGGAGGGCCGAATGAGCAGTTCTTC.

V gene TRBV27 combines with J gene TRBJ2-3; no clear D gene. Germline V gene sequence: CDR1 MNHEY, CDR2 SMNVEV (reference sequence). This CDR3 is built from 12 residues. Trimming left V 11 bases short and J 3 bases short, with 12 bases between. The CDR3 coding sequence is TGTGCCGCAAGTGAGAATACAGATACGCAGTATTTT. Translation gives CAASENTDTQYF.

A few counts support this clone. The genes are TRBV12-5 and TRBJ2-7, with TRBD2 matching 11 bases. The trim removed 5 bases at V and 2 bases at J, leaving 5 bases unmatched. This CDR3 comprises 15 residues. Germline loops: CDR1 LGHNT, CDR2 FRNRAP. CDR3 bases: TGTGCTAGTGGTGCCGGGACTAGCGGTGCCTACGAGCAGTACTTC. Translating gives CASGAGTSGAYEQYF.

This clone has just a few counts. The chain links TRBV10-3 to TRBJ1-5; D is undetermined. This CDR3 has 13 residues. Per the germline V gene, CDR1 is ENHRY and CDR2 is SYGVKD. V lost 4 bases and J lost 3, with 7 bases in between. The CDR3 bases are TGTGCCATCAGTGCCACGAACAATCAGCCCCAGCATTTT. Translation: CAISATNNQPQHF.

The J gene is TRBJ1-5, the V gene TRBV10-2, with unresolved D. Germline CDR1 and CDR2: WSHSY and SAAADI. The CDR3 consists of 13 residues. The V gene lost 2 bases and the J gene lost 0 bases, with 2 bases spanning the gap. The CDR3 spells CASSEISNQPQHF. The DNA for the CDR3 is TGCGCCAGCAGTGAGATTAGCAATCAGCCCCAGCATTTT.

This chain connects TRBV27 to TRBJ2-2, with D unclear. CDR1 is MNHEY, CDR2 SMNVEV, per germline (reference sequence). CDR3 length: 17 residues. Trimming removed 2 bases from V and 0 bases from J, with 13 bases in between. This CDR3 is CASSLPPNSANTGELFF. The CDR3 DNA reads TGTGCCAGCAGTTTACCCCCCAATTCAGCGAACACCGGGGAGCTGTTTTTT.

The gene calls are TRBV5-1 and TRBJ2-3, with TRBD1 as a possible D gene (5 bases). The CDR3 has 15 residues. Trimming stripped 0 bases from V and 4 bases from J, with 12 bases between. The germline V gene encodes CDR1 SGHRS and CDR2 YFSETQ. The CDR3, as DNA: TGCGCCAGCAGCTTGGTTTGGAAGGGGTCAGATACGCAGTATTTT. Translation gives CASSLVWKGSDTQYF.

This rearrangement joins TRBV7-2 to TRBJ2-3, with D possibly matching TRBD2 (5 bases). In germline, CDR1 is SGHTA, CDR2 FQGNSA. The CDR3 has 15 residues. V lost 3 bases and J lost 0, with 10 bases in between. Here the CDR3 reads CASSFGGPSTDTQYF. In DNA, the CDR3 is TGTGCCAGCAGCTTCGGCGGGCCTAGCACAGATACGCAGTATTTT.

The V gene is TRBV27, the J gene TRBJ2-5; 10 positions match TRBD1. CDR3 length: 16 residues. CDR1 and CDR2 (germline): MNHEY, SMNVEV (reference sequence). After removal of 3 bases from V and 5 bases from J, the junction contained 9 bases not matched to a gene. CDR3 protein: CASSLGQGHIGETQYF. CDR3 nucleotide sequence: TGTGCCAGCAGTTTGGGACAGGGGCATATTGGGGAGACCCAGTACTTC.

The V gene is TRBV6-4, the J gene TRBJ1-6; unclear D gene. The CDR3 covers 13 residues. Germline CDR1 and CDR2: MRHNA and SNTAGT. The V gene lost 2 bases and the J gene lost 10 bases, with 9 bases spanning the gap. CDR3 loop: CASSDTEQSPLHF. The DNA for the CDR3 is TGTGCCAGCAGTGACACGGAGCAATCACCCCTCCACTTT.

The chain joins TRBV3-1 (or the pseudogene TRBV3-2) to TRBJ2-1; TRBD2 is a possible D gene (5 bases). Germline-derived CDR1 and CDR2 are LGHDT and YNNKEL (reference sequence). The CDR3 runs to 15 residues. The V gene lost 5 bases and the J gene lost 6 bases, with 17 bases spanning the gap. The CDR3 bases are TGTGCCAGCAGCGCCCGAGACGGGATTTCCAATGAGCAGTTCTTC. This codes for CASSARDGISNEQFF.

The chain carries TRBV4-2 and TRBJ2-7; TRBD2 might be the D (5 bases). V was pared by 1 base and J by 5 bases, with 9 bases between. The CDR3 has 13 amino acids. From germline, CDR1 is LGHNA and CDR2 YNFKEQ. The CDR3, as DNA: TGTGCCAGCAGCCAAGCCCTAGCCCACGAGCAGTACTTC. This encodes CASSQALAHEQYF.

The chain recombines TRBV29-1 with TRBJ2-5; 7 nucleotides line up with TRBD1. V lost 4 bases to trimming and J lost 5 bases; unmatched junction nucleotides: 7. Germline V gives CDR1 SQVTM, CDR2 ANQGSEA. The CDR3 runs to 13 residues. DNA for the CDR3: TGCAGCGTTGCGTCAGGGGGTGTGGAGACCCAGTACTTC. It codes for CSVASGGVETQYF.